This entry is about one TCR beta chain. The antigen is unknown. Stimulus-free culture yielded autoproliferating CFSE-dim and non-proliferating CFSE-high T cells, each sequenced separately. Approximately 5x10^7 CFSE-labeled PBMCs were cultured around seven days unstimulated, then replicate wells were pooled. PBMCs were labeled with approximately 0.55 uM CFSE and cultured without exogenous stimuli. V trimming: 5 bases; J trimming: 4 bases; junction bases outside the gene matches: 12. The CDR3 is 16 amino acids. Germline lookup yields CDR1 SGHTA and CDR2 FQGTGA. The sample belongs to a study of memory B cells and T cells in multiple sclerosis. Study-wide results and limits: Normalization was needed because clone-set size differences affected shared clonotype counts.

Profiled with immunoSEQ multiplex PCR; TCRdb holds only in-frame clones, not every one. Of 30,000 to 40,000 clones in the sample, roughly 86% are singletons; the top ten hold roughly 2.7%. The origin of this receptor is a human donor with multiple sclerosis. Sequencing was carried out using PBMCs from blood kept in culture. J is TRBJ2-3 and V is TRBV7-3, with TRBD2 matching over 7 bases. The CDR3 reads CASSPGLEMSADTQYF. In DNA form, the CDR3 reads TGTGCCAGCAGCCCCGGACTAGAAATGAGCGCAGATACGCAGTATTTT.